The next 8 T cell receptor beta chains were all read from a single sample in a study of T cell changes during pregnancy in multiple sclerosis. Clones were sequenced by immunoSEQ multiplex PCR, and TCRdb holds only the in-frame ones, with some missing. The sample holds approximately 74,000 clones, 80% to 90% seen once. The sequencing here drew on peripheral blood, taken before pregnancy. The receptors were gathered from a female donor with multiple sclerosis, enrolled in a pregnancy study.

V gene TRBV7-2 combines with J gene TRBJ1-2; 8 bases map to TRBD1. Per the germline V gene, CDR1 is SGHTA and CDR2 is FQGNSA. The CDR3 consists of 18 residues. Losses at the gene ends were 4 bases for V and 4 bases for J; bases not matched to a gene: 17. The CDR3 region has the DNA TGTGCCAGCAGCTCTATGACAGGGGCCATGGCACCTCCCTATGGCTACACCTTC. Translated: CASSSMTGAMAPPYGYTF.

In DNA form, the CDR3 reads TGTGCCAGCAGCTTTCGGCCAGGCTCTGGGGCCAACGTCCTGACTTTC. This sequence encodes CASSFRPGSGANVLTF. This chain uses TRBV11-2 with TRBJ2-6; no firm D call. CDR3 length equals 16 residues. Trimming shortened V by 3 bases and J by 0 bases, and 9 bases separated the two germline ends. Germline assignment: CDR1 SGHAT and CDR2 FQNNGV.

This clone came up once. The rearrangement joins TRBV7-9 to TRBJ1-2; 9 positions agree with TRBD1. The CDR3 covers 14 residues. V lost 5 bases, J lost 3 bases, and 4 bases stayed unmatched. CDR1 is SEHNR, CDR2 FQNEAQ, per germline (reference sequence). Written as DNA, the CDR3 is TGTGCCAGCAGCGGACAGGGGTTTCACTATGGCTACACCTTC. As protein: CASSGQGFHYGYTF.

There are a few counts of this clone. CDR3 nucleotide sequence: TGTGCCAGCAGCCTATTGAAACTAGCGGGAGGGGGGGATACGCAGTATTTT. It encodes CASSLLKLAGGGDTQYF. The chain links TRBV7-2 to TRBJ2-3, with 13 bases identical to TRBD2. Trimming took 5 bases from V and 6 from J; bases not matched to a gene: 11. CDR3 length equals 17 residues. Per germline, CDR1 SGHTA and CDR2 FQGNSA.

This clone was seen only once. The rearrangement links TRBV30 to TRBJ1-1; maybe TRBD1 (6 bases). Germline assignment: CDR1 GTSNPN and CDR2 SVGIG (reference sequence). V was clipped by 0 bases and J by 7 bases, with 18 bases between them. The CDR3 consists of 15 residues. CDR3 region: CAWSVPPQGGGEAFF. The CDR3 DNA is TGTGCCTGGAGTGTACCTCCCCAGGGAGGGGGTGAAGCTTTCTTT.

The chain links TRBV7-2 to TRBJ1-2; D gene ambiguous. The CDR3 loop spans 14 amino acids. The V gene's germline CDR1 is SGHTA and CDR2 FQGNSA. V shed 2 bases and J shed 5 bases, with 12 bases lying between them. The chain's CDR3 is CASSLRSETYGYTF. The CDR3, as DNA: TGTGCCAGCAGCTTACGTTCAGAAACGTATGGCTACACCTTC.

The chain recombines TRBV18 with TRBJ2-2; TRBD2 agrees at 7 bases. CDR3 length: 15 amino acids. Looked up from germline, CDR1 is KGHSH and CDR2 is LQKENI. After removal of 5 bases from V and 0 bases from J, the junction contained 3 bases not matched to a gene. The CDR3 bases are TGTGCCAGCTCAGAGGCGGGAGCGAACACCGGGGAGCTGTTTTTT. Encoded protein: CASSEAGANTGELFF.

J is TRBJ1-5 and V is TRBV11-2; TRBD1 might be the D (6 bases). CDR3 length equals 16 residues. Trimming pared 5 bases from V and 0 bases from J, leaving 14 bases between. Per germline, CDR1 SGHAT and CDR2 FQNNGV. The CDR3 reads CASSADSLYSNQPQHF. CDR3 coding DNA: TGTGCCAGCAGCGCGGACAGTCTCTATAGCAATCAGCCCCAGCATTTT.